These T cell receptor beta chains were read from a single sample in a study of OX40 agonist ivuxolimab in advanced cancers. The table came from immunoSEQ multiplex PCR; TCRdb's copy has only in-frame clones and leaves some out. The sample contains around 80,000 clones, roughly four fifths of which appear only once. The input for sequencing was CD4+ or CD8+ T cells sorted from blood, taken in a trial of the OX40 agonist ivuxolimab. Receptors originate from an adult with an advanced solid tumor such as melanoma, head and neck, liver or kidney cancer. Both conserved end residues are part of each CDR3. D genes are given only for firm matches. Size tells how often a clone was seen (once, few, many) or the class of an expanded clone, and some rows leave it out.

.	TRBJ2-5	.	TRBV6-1	TGTGCCAGCAGTGCCCGAATCCAAGAGACCCAGTACTTC	CASSARIQETQYF
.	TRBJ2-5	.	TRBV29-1	TGCAGCGTTCACCAAGAGACCCAGTACTTC	CSVHQETQYF
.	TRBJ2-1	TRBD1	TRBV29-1	TGCAGCGTTAAACAGGGGGCGGGCTACAATGAGCAGTTCTTC	CSVKQGAGYNEQFF
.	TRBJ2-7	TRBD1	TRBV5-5	TGTGCCAGCAGCCCCTCCCGGGACAGGGAATACGAGCAGTACTTC	CASSPSRDREYEQYF
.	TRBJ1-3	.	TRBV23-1	TGCGCCAGCAGTCAATCGGCCAGGGAAGACTCTGGAAACACCATATATTTT	CASSQSAREDSGNTIYF
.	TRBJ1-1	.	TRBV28	TGTGCCAGCATGAATTTTGGGTACGCAGCTTTCTTT	CASMNFGYAAFF
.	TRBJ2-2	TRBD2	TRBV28	TGTGCCAGCAGTAGATTAGGCGGGGGGACCGGGGAGCTGTTTTTT	CASSRLGGGTGELFF
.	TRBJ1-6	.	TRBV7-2	TGTGCCAGCAGCCCACACCTTAGACAGTTGGGTTCACCCCTCCACTTT	CASSPHLRQLGSPLHF
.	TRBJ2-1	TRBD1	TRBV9	TGTGCCAGCAGCGACGGACAGGGCGACGTCAGCTCCTACAATGAGCAGTTCTTC	CASSDGQGDVSSYNEQFF
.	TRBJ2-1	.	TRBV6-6	TGTGCCAGCAGTGGCGGGCGAGGGGACTACAATGAGCAGTTCTTC	CASSGGRGDYNEQFF
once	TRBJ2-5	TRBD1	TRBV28	TGTGCCAGCAGTTTATTCGGGACAGGGGTTCGGGAGACCCAGTACTTC	CASSLFGTGVRETQYF
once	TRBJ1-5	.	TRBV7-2	TGTGCCAGCAGCGCCAAAGGAGGTAGCAATCAGCCCCAGCATTTT	CASSAKGGSNQPQHF
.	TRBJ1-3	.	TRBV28	TGTGCCAGCAGTACCAGACGGGGGCGCAAATTAGGAGAGGGTGGAAACACCATATATTTT	CASSTRRGRKLGEGGNTIYF
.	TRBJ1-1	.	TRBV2	TGTGCCAGCAGTGAAGTCGTAGGTCGGGCTTTCTTT	CASSEVVGRAFF
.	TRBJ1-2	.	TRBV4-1	TGCGCCAGCAGCCAAGATACGACTTATTTCTATGGCTACACCTTC	CASSQDTTYFYGYTF
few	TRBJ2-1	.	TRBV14	TGTGCCAGCAGCCAAGAGGCGAATGAGCAGTTCTTC	CASSQEANEQFF
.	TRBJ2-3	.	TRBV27	TGTGCCAGCAGAGATGTAGCGGATACGCAGTATTTT	CASRDVADTQYF
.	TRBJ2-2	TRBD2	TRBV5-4	TGCGCCAGCAGCCAGCAAGCGGGGGGTCACTACACCGGGGAGCTGTTTTTT	CASSQQAGGHYTGELFF
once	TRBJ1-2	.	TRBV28	TGTGCCAGCAGTAAGACAGGCTATGGCTACACCTTC	CASSKTGYGYTF
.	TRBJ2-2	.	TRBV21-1	TGTGCCAGCAGCCCAAAAGCGGGAGAGGTCGGGGAGCTGTTTTTT	CASSPKAGEVGELFF
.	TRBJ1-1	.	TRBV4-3	TGCGCCAGCAGCCAAGATGCAGGAGGGGCAGCTTTCTTT	CASSQDAGGAAFF
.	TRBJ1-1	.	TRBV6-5	TGTGCCAGCAGCCTAGAAGGGAACACTGAAGCTTTCTTT	CASSLEGNTEAFF
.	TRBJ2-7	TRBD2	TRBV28	TGTGCCAGCAGTTTTTTAGCGGGAGAAGGCGAGCAGTACTTC	CASSFLAGEGEQYF
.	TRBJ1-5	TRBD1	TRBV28	TGTGCCAGCAGCTCAGGACAGGTCCAGCCCCAGCATTTT	CASSSGQVQPQHF
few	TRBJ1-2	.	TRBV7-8	TGTGCCAGCAGCGCTGAGGCGGCAGGGAACTATGGCTACACCTTC	CASSAEAAGNYGYTF
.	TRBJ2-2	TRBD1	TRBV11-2	TGTGCCAGCAGCTTACTGACAGGGCCCGGGGAGCTGTTTTTT	CASSLLTGPGELFF
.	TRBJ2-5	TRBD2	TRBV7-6	TGTGCCAGCAGCTTGGGGACTAGTAGTAGAGAGACCCAGTACTTC	CASSLGTSSRETQYF
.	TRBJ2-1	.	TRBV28	TGTGCCAGCAGTTTGATTGAGGATTACAATGAGCAGTTCTTC	CASSLIEDYNEQFF
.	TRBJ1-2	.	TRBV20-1	TGCAGTGCTAGAGATAACCGGGGCTACACCTTC	CSARDNRGYTF
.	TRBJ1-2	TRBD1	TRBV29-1	TGCAGCGTCGTACAGGGGGGAGGCGGCTACACCTTC	CSVVQGGGGYTF
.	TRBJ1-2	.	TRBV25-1	TGTGCCAGTAGTGTCCAGGGGATTGGCTACACCTTC	CASSVQGIGYTF
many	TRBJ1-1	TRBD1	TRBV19	TGTGCCAGTAGTCCGGGACAGGGCGTTACTGAAGCTTTCTTT	CASSPGQGVTEAFF
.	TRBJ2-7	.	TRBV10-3	TGTGCCATCGGGGGGCCCGGGGAGCAGTACTTC	CAIGGPGEQYF
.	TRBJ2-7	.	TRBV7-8	TGTGCCAGCAGCTTAGTAGGCGGCTCCTACGAGCAGTACTTC	CASSLVGGSYEQYF
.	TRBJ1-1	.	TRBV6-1	TGTGCCAGCAGTGGCCCCGAGAGGTCAGGTGAAGCTTTCTTT	CASSGPERSGEAFF
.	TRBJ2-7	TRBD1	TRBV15	TGTGCCACCAGCAGAGCAAGGACAGGGGAATACGAGCAGTACTTC	CATSRARTGEYEQYF
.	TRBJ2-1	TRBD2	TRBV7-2	TGTGCCAGCAGCTTAGAAGGGACTATCCCTAATGAGCAGTTCTTC	CASSLEGTIPNEQFF
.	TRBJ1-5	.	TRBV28	TGTGCCAGCAGTCGTACTCGACCACAGGCTAGCAATCAGCCCCAGCATTTT	CASSRTRPQASNQPQHF
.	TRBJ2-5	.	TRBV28	TGTGCCAGCAGCAAGCCCGGGACGGCGCAAGAGACCCAGTACTTC	CASSKPGTAQETQYF
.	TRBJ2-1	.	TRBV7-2	TGTGCCAGCAGCCTGTCCTCCGGCTCCTACAATGAGCAGTTCTTC	CASSLSSGSYNEQFF
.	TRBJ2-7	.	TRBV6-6	TGTGCCAGCAGTCAACGGGTAGGTGTCGGCGAGCAGTACTTC	CASSQRVGVGEQYF
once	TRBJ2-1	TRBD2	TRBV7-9	TGTGCCAGCAGCATCGAGCGGGAGGGTAACAATGAGCAGTTCTTC	CASSIEREGNNEQFF
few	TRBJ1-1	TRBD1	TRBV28	TGTGCCAGCAGTTTATATGACCGGGACAGGGCGACTGAAGCTTTCTTT	CASSLYDRDRATEAFF
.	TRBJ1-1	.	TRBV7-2	TGTGCCAGCAGCCCGCATGGGACACCCGAAGCTTTCTTT	CASSPHGTPEAFF
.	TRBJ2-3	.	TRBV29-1	TGCAGCGTTGAGGAGACTAGCACAGATACGCAGTATTTT	CSVEETSTDTQYF
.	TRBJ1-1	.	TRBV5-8	TGTGCCAGCAGTCTACGTACACCGGGACGGATGAACACTGAAGCTTTCTTT	CASSLRTPGRMNTEAFF
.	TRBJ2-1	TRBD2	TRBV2	TGTGCCAGCACTCGGCTAGCGGAATACAATGAGCAGTTCTTC	CASTRLAEYNEQFF
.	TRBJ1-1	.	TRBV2	TGTGCCAGCAGTGAGCGGGAGGGCACTGAAGCTTTCTTT	CASSEREGTEAFF
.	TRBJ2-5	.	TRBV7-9	TGTGCCAGCAGCTTTCCGACAGAGGGGGTGACCCAGTACTTC	CASSFPTEGVTQYF
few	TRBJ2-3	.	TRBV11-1	TGTGCCAGCATCCCCTCGGAAGCGTCCACAGATACGCAGTATTTT	CASIPSEASTDTQYF
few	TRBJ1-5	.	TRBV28	TGTGCCAGCAGTTTTGGAGGGGCCGAACAGCCCCAGCATTTT	CASSFGGAEQPQHF
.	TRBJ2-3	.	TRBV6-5	TGTGCCAGCAGTTACTCGAATATAGATACGCAGTATTTT	CASSYSNIDTQYF
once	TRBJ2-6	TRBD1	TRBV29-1	TGCAGCGTTGTCACAGGGGGCGCTTCAGGGGCCAACGTCCTGACTTTC	CSVVTGGASGANVLTF
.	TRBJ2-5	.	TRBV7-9	TGTGCCAGCAGTCAAGGGGGGGAGACCCAGTACTTC	CASSQGGETQYF
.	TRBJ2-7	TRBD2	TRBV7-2	TGTGCCAGCAGCCCTACGGGAGGTTTAAGGTTGGAGCAGTACTTC	CASSPTGGLRLEQYF
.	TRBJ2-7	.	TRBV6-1	TGTGCCAGCAGTGAGCGCCACTCCTACGAGCAGTACTTC	CASSERHSYEQYF
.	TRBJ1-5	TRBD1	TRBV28	TGTGCCGGACAACCGGCGGGACAGGGTTTAGGCAATCAGCCCCAGCATTTT	CAGQPAGQGLGNQPQHF